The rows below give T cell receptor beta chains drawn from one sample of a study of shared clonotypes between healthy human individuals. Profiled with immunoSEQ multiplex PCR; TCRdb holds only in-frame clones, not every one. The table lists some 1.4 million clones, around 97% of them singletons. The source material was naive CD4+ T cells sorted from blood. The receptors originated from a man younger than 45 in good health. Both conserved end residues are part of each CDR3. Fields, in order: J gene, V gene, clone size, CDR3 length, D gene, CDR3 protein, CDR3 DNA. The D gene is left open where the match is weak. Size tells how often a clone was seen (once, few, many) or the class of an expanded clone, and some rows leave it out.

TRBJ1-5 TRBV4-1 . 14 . CASSQERWAQPQHF TGCGCCAGCAGCCAGGAACGGTGGGCCCAGCCCCAGCATTTT
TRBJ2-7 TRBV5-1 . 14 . CASRPGRSSYEQYF TGCGCCAGCAGACCGGGGAGGAGCTCCTACGAGCAGTACTTC
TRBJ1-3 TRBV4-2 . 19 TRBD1 CASSHPGQPISGRGNTIYF TGTGCCAGCAGCCACCCGGGACAGCCAATTTCGGGGCGTGGAAACACCATATATTTT
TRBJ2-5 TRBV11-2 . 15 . CASSLDLGWQETQYF TGTGCCAGCAGCTTAGATTTGGGGTGGCAAGAGACCCAGTACTTC
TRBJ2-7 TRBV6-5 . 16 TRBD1 CASSYLQGQGVNEQYF TGTGCCAGCAGTTACCTTCAGGGACAGGGGGTTAACGAGCAGTACTTC
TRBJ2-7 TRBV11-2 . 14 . CASSYDRLTYEQYF TGTGCCAGCAGCTATGACAGGCTAACCTACGAGCAGTACTTC
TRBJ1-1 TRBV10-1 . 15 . CASSEIRAMNTEAFF TGCGCCAGCAGTGAAATCCGGGCCATGAACACTGAAGCTTTCTTT
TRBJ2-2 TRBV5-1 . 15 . CASSLAQGNTGELFF TGCGCCAGCAGCTTGGCCCAGGGGAACACCGGGGAGCTGTTTTTT
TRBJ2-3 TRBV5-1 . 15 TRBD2 CASSFAGASTDTQYF TGCGCCAGCAGCTTTGCGGGAGCTAGCACAGATACGCAGTATTTT
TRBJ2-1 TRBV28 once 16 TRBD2 CASSSLTSGLYNEQFF TGTGCCAGCAGTTCGTTGACTAGCGGGTTATACAATGAGCAGTTCTTC
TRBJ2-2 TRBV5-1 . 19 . CASSLAIGSGTLFTGELFF TGCGCCAGCAGCTTGGCCATCGGGTCCGGGACTCTATTCACCGGGGAGCTGTTTTTT
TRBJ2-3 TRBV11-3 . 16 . CASSLAAGVGTDTQYF TGTGCCAGCAGCTTAGCCGCGGGTGTAGGCACAGATACGCAGTATTTT
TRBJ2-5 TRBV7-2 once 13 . CASSLRYQETQYF TGTGCCAGCAGCCTAAGGTACCAAGAGACCCAGTACTTC
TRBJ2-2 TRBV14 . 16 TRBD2 CASSPFLAGFTGELFF TGTGCCAGCAGCCCCTTCCTAGCGGGGTTTACCGGGGAGCTGTTTTTT
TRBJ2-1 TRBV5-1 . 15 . CASSLVGTVYNEQFF TGCGCCAGCAGCTTGGTCGGGACTGTCTACAATGAGCAGTTCTTC
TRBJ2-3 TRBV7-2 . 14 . CASSFKNPTDTQYF TGTGCCAGCAGCTTTAAGAACCCCACAGATACGCAGTATTTT
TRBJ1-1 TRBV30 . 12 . CAWSVSAGSAFF TGTGCCTGGAGTGTATCAGCGGGTTCGGCTTTCTTT
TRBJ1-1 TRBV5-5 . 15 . CASSWRVLVNTEAFF TGTGCCAGCAGCTGGAGGGTCTTGGTGAACACTGAAGCTTTCTTT
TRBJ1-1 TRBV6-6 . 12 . CASEGVNTEAFF TGTGCCAGCGAGGGGGTCAACACTGAAGCTTTCTTT
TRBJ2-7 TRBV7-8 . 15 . CASSLPGLSSYEQYF TGTGCCAGCAGTTTACCGGGACTCAGCTCCTACGAGCAGTACTTC
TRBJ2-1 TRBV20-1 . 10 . CSAKRNEQFF TGCAGTGCTAAGCGGAATGAGCAGTTCTTC
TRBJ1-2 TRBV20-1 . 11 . CSASWVDGYTF TGCAGTGCTAGTTGGGTGGATGGCTACACCTTC
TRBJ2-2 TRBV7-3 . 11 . CASGGPGELFF TGTGCCAGCGGTGGGCCCGGGGAGCTGTTTTTT